This TCR beta chain was retrieved from a study of sequential checkpoint blockade in melanoma. Study details: After both sequences, patients received maintenance nivolumab.

TCRdb's table, derived via immunoSEQ multiplex PCR, lists solely in-frame clones and lacks some. The repertoire holds roughly 16,000 clones, with 80% as singletons. Treatment reported: randomized to nivolumab then ipilimumab (arm A) or the reverse (arm B). The germline gives CDR1 LGHNA, CDR2 YSLEER. The CDR3 runs to 15 residues. J lost 5 bases, V lost 5 bases, and 8 bases had no gene match. This sequence was found in a human donor with melanoma. The rearrangement joins TRBV4-3 to TRBJ1-4, with 7 nucleotides matching TRBD1. Sequencing used CD8+ T cells sorted from blood (inferred from file names), obtained from a patient given nivolumab and ipilimumab in sequence. The CDR3 loop is CASSIGQEINEKLFF. The CDR3 nucleotides read TGCGCCAGCAGCATTGGACAGGAGATCAATGAAAAACTGTTTTTT.